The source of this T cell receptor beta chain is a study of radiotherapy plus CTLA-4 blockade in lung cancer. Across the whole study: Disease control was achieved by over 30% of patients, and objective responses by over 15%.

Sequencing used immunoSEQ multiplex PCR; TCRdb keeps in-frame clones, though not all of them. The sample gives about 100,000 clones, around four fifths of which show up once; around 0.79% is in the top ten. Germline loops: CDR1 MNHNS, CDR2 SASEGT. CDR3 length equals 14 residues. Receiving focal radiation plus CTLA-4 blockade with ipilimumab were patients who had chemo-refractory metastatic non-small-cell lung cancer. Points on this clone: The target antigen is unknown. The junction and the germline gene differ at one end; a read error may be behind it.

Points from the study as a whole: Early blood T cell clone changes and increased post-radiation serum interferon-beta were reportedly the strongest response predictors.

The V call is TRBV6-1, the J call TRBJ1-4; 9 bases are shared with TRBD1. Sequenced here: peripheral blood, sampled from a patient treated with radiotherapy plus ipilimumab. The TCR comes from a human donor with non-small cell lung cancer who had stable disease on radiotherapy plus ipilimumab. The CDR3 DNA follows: TGTGCCGGCAGTCGGGACAGGGCTAATGAAAAACTGTTTTTT. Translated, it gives CAGSRDRANEKLFF.